The 20 T cell receptor beta chains below come from one sample, sequenced in a study of T cell clonotyping in hematopoietic cell transplantation. Libraries were prepared by immunoSEQ multiplex PCR; TCRdb keeps only in-frame clonotypes and omits some of them. The sample consists of some 8,500 clones, under 85% of them appearing once. The sample's time point: recipient sample about 28 days before transplant, after cytoreduction. Specimen: peripheral blood mononuclear cells, collected before stem cell transplant. The receptors were gathered from a man between 60 and 70 years old with acute myeloid leukemia. Some clones in this sample may be carry-over from other donors' samples.

The chain's CDR3 is CASSLGTGGYTF. In DNA form, the CDR3 reads TGTGCCAGCAGCTTGGGGACGGGAGGCTACACCTTC. The chain couples TRBV5-7 to TRBJ1-2; D unresolved. Being an ORF, TRBV5-7 has a function that is uncertain. The V and J ends lost 0 bases and 8 bases respectively, with 8 bases between them. The CDR3 loop spans 12 amino acids.

J is TRBJ2-2 and V is TRBV9; D may correspond to TRBD1 or TRBD2 (5 bases each). V lost 3 bases and J 9 bases, leaving 12 bases between the germline ends. Germline assignment: CDR1 SGDLS and CDR2 YYNGEE. This CDR3 contains 13 residues. The CDR3 loop is CASSAGRDRELFF. CDR3 in DNA: TGTGCCAGCAGCGCCGGCCGGGACCGGGAGCTGTTTTTT.

The V call is TRBV30, the J call TRBJ1-1; D gene unclear. The V gene's germline CDR1 is GTSNPN and CDR2 SVGIG (reference sequence). The CDR3 covers 13 residues. Trimming stripped 3 bases from V and 0 bases from J, with 8 bases between. This chain's CDR3 is CAWSGLMNTEAFF. Written as DNA, the CDR3 is TGTGCCTGGAGCGGACTTATGAACACTGAAGCTTTCTTT.

This chain joins TRBV6-1 and TRBJ2-1; TRBD2 matches 8 bases. The trim removed 1 base at V and 9 bases at J, leaving 11 bases unmatched. This CDR3 is 16 amino acids long. Germline CDR1 MNHNS, CDR2 SASEGT. CDR3 sequence (DNA): TGTGCCAGCAGTGAAGGGCAAGCGGGGGAGTGGGGTGAGCAGTTCTTC. Translating it yields CASSEGQAGEWGEQFF.

The CDR3 protein is CASSLAGDTQYF. CDR3 DNA: TGTGCCAGCAGCTTAGCGGGAGATACGCAGTATTTT. The chain carries TRBV9 and TRBJ2-3; 7 bases are shared with TRBD2. J gave up 5 bases and V 4 bases, and 1 base lay outside the gene matches. CDR1 and CDR2 from the germline V gene are SGDLS and YYNGEE. The CDR3 sequence is 12 residues long.

The chain joins TRBV7-3 to TRBJ1-1; D gene uncertain. Trimming left V 5 bases short and J 1 base short, with 14 bases between. There are 15 residues in the CDR3. Germline lookup yields CDR1 SGHTA and CDR2 FQGTGA. CDR3 nucleotide sequence: TGTGCCAGCAGCCTTACTCGACGGGGGAACACTGAAGCTTTCTTT. This codes for CASSLTRRGNTEAFF.

This clone was observed a single time. This sequence joins TRBV6-1 and TRBJ1-6, with 7 nucleotides matching TRBD1. The CDR3 has 13 amino acids. Trimming at V came to 6 bases and at J to 7 bases, leaving 3 bases not matched to a gene. Germline CDR1 reads MNHNS; CDR2 reads SASEGT. The CDR3 sequence is CASRTGENSPLHF. The CDR3 coding sequence is TGTGCCAGCAGAACAGGGGAAAATTCACCCCTCCACTTT.

The chain has TRBV5-6 and TRBJ2-7; D is tentatively TRBD1 or TRBD2 (5 bases each). With 2 bases removed from V and 5 bases from J, the gap between germline ends came to 11 bases. Germline V gene lookup returns CDR1 SGHDT and CDR2 YYEEEE. CDR3 size: 13 residues. The CDR3 protein is CASSLGERDEQYF. As DNA, the CDR3 is TGTGCCAGCAGCTTAGGGGAGAGGGACGAGCAGTACTTC.

This clone was found once. The V gene is TRBV7-3, the J gene TRBJ2-5, with TRBD2 matching over 8 bases. J gave up 5 bases and V 2 bases, and 7 bases lay outside the gene matches. The CDR3 covers 15 residues. Germline-derived CDR1 and CDR2 are SGHTA and FQGTGA. The CDR3 sequence is CASSLAAGGYETQYF. CDR3 in DNA: TGTGCCAGCAGCTTAGCGGCGGGGGGATATGAGACCCAGTACTTC.

The gene calls are TRBV28 and TRBJ2-1, with 7 bases identical to TRBD2. Germline CDR1 reads MDHEN; CDR2 reads SYDVKM. V shed 6 bases, J shed 0 bases, and the junction held 5 bases outside the gene matches. This CDR3 is built from 15 residues. Here the CDR3 reads CASRPLADSYNEQFF. The CDR3 coding sequence is TGTGCCAGCAGGCCGCTAGCGGACTCCTACAATGAGCAGTTCTTC.

A few counts support this clone. The rearrangement links TRBV10-2 to TRBJ2-4; possibly TRBD1 for D (6 bases). Trimming took 4 bases from V and 8 from J, leaving 12 bases between them. The germline V gene encodes CDR1 WSHSY and CDR2 SAAADI. The CDR3 length is 13 residues. CDR3 loop: CASSVGARDIQYF. CDR3 in DNA: TGCGCCAGCAGTGTGGGGGCGCGGGACATTCAGTACTTC.

The V gene is TRBV29-1, the J gene TRBJ2-7; D not certain. The ends were cut back, 4 bases at V and 1 base at J, with 5 bases in the middle. This CDR3 is built from 11 residues. Germline loops: CDR1 SQVTM, CDR2 ANQGSEA. The CDR3 coding sequence is TGCAGCGTTGTTACGTCCTACGAGCAGTACTTC. Translating gives CSVVTSYEQYF.

The chain carries TRBV9 and TRBJ2-3, with a possible D match to TRBD1 (6 bases). The germline V gene encodes CDR1 SGDLS and CDR2 YYNGEE. Trimming shortened V by 2 bases and J by 6 bases, and 13 bases separated the two germline ends. The CDR3 runs 14 residues. The CDR3 region is CASSVGALGDTQYF. The CDR3 DNA is TGTGCCAGCAGCGTGGGGGCCCTGGGGGATACGCAGTATTTT.

The chain links TRBV6-1 to TRBJ2-5; TRBD1 is a possible D gene (6 bases). V lost 7 bases and J lost 4, with 10 bases in between. Germline assignment: CDR1 MNHNS and CDR2 SASEGT. The CDR3 extends over 12 amino acids. The CDR3 spells CASTTGPETQYF. The DNA for the CDR3 is TGTGCCAGCACCACAGGGCCAGAGACCCAGTACTTC.

This clone has a handful of counts. This rearrangement joins TRBV9 to TRBJ1-2; D might be TRBD1 (5 bases). This CDR3 contains 16 residues. Trimming pared 0 bases from V and 3 bases from J, leaving 15 bases between. Germline lookup yields CDR1 SGDLS and CDR2 YYNGEE. The CDR3 sequence is CASSVAIGGRDYGYTF. CDR3 sequence (DNA): TGTGCCAGCAGCGTAGCTATCGGGGGTAGGGACTATGGCTACACCTTC.

The chain is built from TRBV5-8 and TRBJ2-1, with TRBD2 matching over 11 bases. CDR1 SGHTS and CDR2 YDEGEE come from the germline V gene. CDR3 length equals 17 residues. V lost 4 bases, J lost 0 bases, and 6 bases stayed unmatched. CDR3 residues: CASSPRLAGPSYNEQFF. Written as DNA, the CDR3 is TGTGCCAGCAGCCCTAGACTAGCGGGACCCTCCTACAATGAGCAGTTCTTC.

This clone appeared once. The rearrangement links TRBV19 to TRBJ2-2, with TRBD2 matching over 9 bases. Germline V gives CDR1 LNHDA, CDR2 SQIVND (reference sequence). J lost 7 bases, V lost 4 bases, and 10 bases had no gene match. This CDR3 spans 16 amino acids. The CDR3 region is CASSTPSTSGIGELFF. The CDR3 DNA reads TGTGCCAGTAGTACTCCTTCGACTAGCGGCATCGGGGAGCTGTTTTTT.

The chain carries TRBV19 and TRBJ2-1; TRBD2 matches at 7 bases. From germline, CDR1 is LNHDA and CDR2 SQIVND (reference sequence). V shed 7 bases and J 5 bases; nucleotides not matched to a gene: 8. The CDR3 has 14 amino acids. The CDR3 loop is CASTPGGGNNEQFF. DNA of the CDR3: TGTGCCAGTACCCCGGGGGGAGGGAACAATGAGCAGTTCTTC.

The chain recombines TRBV6-5 with TRBJ1-4; a weak D match, TRBD1 (5 bases). V lost 8 bases and J 15 bases, leaving 16 bases between the germline ends. Germline assignment: CDR1 MNHEY and CDR2 SVGAGI. This CDR3 contains 11 residues. The CDR3 sequence: CASHARGTVFF. The CDR3 DNA reads as TGTGCCAGCCATGCGCGGGGGACGGTGTTTTTT.

This clone was observed a single time. The chain links TRBV29-1 to TRBJ2-5, with TRBD1 as a possible D gene (6 bases). The CDR3 runs 14 residues. Germline V gene data show CDR1 as SQVTM and CDR2 as ANQGSEA. Trimming shortened V by 4 bases and J by 5 bases, and 17 bases separated the two germline ends. The CDR3 loop is CSVANPGQGETQYF. The CDR3, as DNA: TGCAGCGTTGCGAACCCAGGCCAGGGGGAGACCCAGTACTTC.